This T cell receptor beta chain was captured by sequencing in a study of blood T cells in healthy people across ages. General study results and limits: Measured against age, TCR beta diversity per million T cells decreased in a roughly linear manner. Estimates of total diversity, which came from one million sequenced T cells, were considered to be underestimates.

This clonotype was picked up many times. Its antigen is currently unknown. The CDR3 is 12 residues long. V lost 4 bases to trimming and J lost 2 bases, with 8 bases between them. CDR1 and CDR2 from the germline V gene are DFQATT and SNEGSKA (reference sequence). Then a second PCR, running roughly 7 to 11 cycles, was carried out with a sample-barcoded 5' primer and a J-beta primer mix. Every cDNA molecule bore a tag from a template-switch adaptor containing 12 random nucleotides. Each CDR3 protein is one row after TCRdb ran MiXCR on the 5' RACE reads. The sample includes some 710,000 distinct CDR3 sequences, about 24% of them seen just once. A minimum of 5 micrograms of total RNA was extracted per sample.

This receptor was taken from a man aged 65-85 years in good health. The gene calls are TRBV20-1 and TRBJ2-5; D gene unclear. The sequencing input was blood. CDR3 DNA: TGCAGTGCTAAGAACCGACAAGAGACCCAGTACTTC. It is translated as CSAKNRQETQYF.